The 30 T cell receptor beta chains below all came from one sample that was sequenced in a study of blood T cell repertoires in COVID-19. Some clones are missing from TCRdb's copy, which holds only in-frame ones; the method was immunoSEQ multiplex PCR. The table shows about 300,000 clones, with approximately 91% occurring only once. The sequenced sample was peripheral blood. These receptors all come from a woman aged 30 to 39 with COVID-19, enrolled during active disease.

The chain combines TRBV6-5 with TRBJ2-2, with D uncertain. From germline, CDR1 is MNHEY and CDR2 SVGAGI. V lost 7 bases and J lost 13, with 19 bases in between. The CDR3 runs 13 residues. The CDR3 DNA follows: TGTGCCAGCACTGGTCTTACCCGACTGGGGCTGTTTTTT. Translating it yields CASTGLTRLGLFF.

This clone was seen a handful of times. This chain uses TRBV10-3 with TRBJ2-7, with D possibly being TRBD2 (6 bases). The V end was cut by 2 bases, the J end by 0 bases, with 11 bases between. The CDR3 totals 15 residues. Germline V CDR1 and CDR2: ENHRY, SYGVKD. The CDR3 protein is CAISETLADSYEQYF. In nucleotides, the CDR3 is TGTGCCATCAGTGAGACCTTAGCGGACTCCTACGAGCAGTACTTC.

The chain is built from TRBV14 and TRBJ2-7; 8 bases are a match to TRBD1. Trimming at V came to 3 bases and at J to 4 bases, leaving 5 bases not matched to a gene. Per the germline V gene, CDR1 is SGHDN and CDR2 is FVKESK. The CDR3 consists of 14 residues. The CDR3 loop reads CASSQWTGLYEQYF. The CDR3 coding sequence is TGTGCCAGCAGCCAGTGGACAGGGTTGTACGAGCAGTACTTC.

The sample holds a few counts of this clone. V is TRBV7-8 and J is TRBJ2-7, with a tentative D call TRBD1 (6 bases). The CDR3 is 14 residues long. CDR1 and CDR2 (germline): SGHVS, FQNEAQ. The V and J ends lost 1 base and 11 bases respectively, with 18 bases between them. The DNA of the CDR3 is TGTGCCAGCAGCTTAGGACAGGCTAGCCTCATGGAGTACTTC. Encoded protein: CASSLGQASLMEYF.

CDR3 DNA: TGTGCCAGCAGTTACGACAGGGGGCGTAGCTACACCTTC. Protein sequence: CASSYDRGRSYTF. This chain joins TRBV27 and TRBJ1-2; 10 bases are shared with TRBD1. Germline trimming cut 4 bases from V and 9 bases from J; bases unmatched to any gene: 5. Germline V lookup: CDR1 MNHEY, CDR2 SMNVEV (reference sequence). The CDR3 length is 13 residues.

This chain uses TRBV5-1 with TRBJ1-4, with a possible D match to TRBD1 (5 bases). The CDR3 is 14 amino acids. Germline values: CDR1 SGHRS, CDR2 YFSETQ. Trimming left V 4 bases short and J 8 bases short, with 15 bases between. For the CDR3, the DNA is TGCGCCAGCAGCGGCGGGGCATCTAGAGAAAAACTGTTTTTT. Amino acids: CASSGGASREKLFF.

The chain uses TRBV27 and TRBJ2-5, with D hard to call. Germline CDR1 reads MNHEY; CDR2 reads SMNVEV (reference sequence). CDR3 length equals 15 residues. The V gene lost 2 bases and the J gene lost 1 base, with 11 bases spanning the gap. CDR3 in DNA: TGTGCCAGCAGTTTAAGACATACGAGCCAAGAGACCCAGTACTTC. Encoded protein: CASSLRHTSQETQYF.

This clone was seen a single time. The chain carries TRBV6-2 or TRBV6-3 and TRBJ1-5; 9 bases are shared with TRBD1. The junction had 9 bases not matched to a gene; V was cut back by 5 bases and J by 7 bases. CDR3 length: 15 residues. From germline, CDR1 is MNHEY and CDR2 SVGEGT. CDR3 region: CASSQAGQGRQPQHF. The CDR3 DNA reads TGTGCCAGCAGTCAAGCCGGACAGGGGAGGCAGCCCCAGCATTTT.

The chain employs TRBV6-4 and TRBJ1-2, with TRBD1 identical over 8 bases. This CDR3 contains 14 residues. CDR1 and CDR2 from the germline V gene are MRHNA and SNTAGT. J gave up 6 bases and V 1 base, and 4 bases lay outside the gene matches. The CDR3, as DNA: TGTGCCAGCAGTGACTTGGCAGGGGGCGATGGCTACACCTTC. Its translation: CASSDLAGGDGYTF.

The gene calls are TRBV27 and TRBJ1-1, with TRBD1 matching 7 bases. This CDR3 has 14 amino acids. From germline, CDR1 is MNHEY and CDR2 SMNVEV (reference sequence). V lost 8 bases to trimming and J lost 4 bases; unmatched junction nucleotides: 10. The CDR3 nucleotides read TGTGCCAGCTTCCTACAGGGGACCAGCACTGAAGCTTTCTTT. Residues: CASFLQGTSTEAFF.

The chain is built from TRBV7-9 and TRBJ1-1, with D possibly matching TRBD1 (5 bases). The CDR3 runs 17 residues. Trimming took off 2 bases at V and 7 bases at J, with 23 bases between the two ends. The germline V gene has CDR1 SEHNR and CDR2 FQNEAQ (reference sequence). The CDR3 loop is CASSLNSKVGRVVEAFF. CDR3 nucleotide sequence: TGTGCCAGCAGCTTAAACTCGAAAGTAGGCAGGGTTGTTGAAGCTTTCTTT.

V is TRBV6-4 and J is TRBJ1-5, with 7 positions matching TRBD1. Germline assignment: CDR1 MRHNA and CDR2 SNTAGT. This CDR3 is built from 20 residues. J was trimmed by 0 bases and V by 2 bases; bases with no gene match: 16. The CDR3 here is CASSDPSPGTAKYSNQPQHF. The CDR3 nucleotides are TGTGCCAGCAGTGACCCCAGTCCCGGGACAGCGAAATATAGCAATCAGCCCCAGCATTTT.

This chain uses TRBV5-4 with TRBJ1-2, with 10 bases that match TRBD1. Per germline, CDR1 SGHNT and CDR2 YYREEE (reference sequence). With V trimmed by 4 bases and J by 4 bases, 7 bases remained unmatched. The CDR3 runs to 15 residues. The CDR3 nucleotides read TGTGCCAGCAGCGCTCGACAGGGGGCGGCCTATGGCTACACCTTC. Its protein is CASSARQGAAYGYTF.

The chain couples TRBV27 to TRBJ1-1; no clear D. V lost 0 bases and J lost 1, with 9 bases in between. This CDR3 has 15 residues. The germline gives CDR1 MNHEY, CDR2 SMNVEV (reference sequence). The CDR3 nucleotides are TGTGCCAGCAGTTTATCCACAGTGGCGAACACTGAAGCTTTCTTT. It is translated as CASSLSTVANTEAFF.

The CDR3 here is CASSLGGSQNGYTF. The DNA of the CDR3 is TGTGCCAGCAGCTTAGGGGGGAGTCAGAATGGCTACACCTTC. This chain joins TRBV7-3 and TRBJ1-2; perhaps TRBD1 as D (5 bases). The germline gives CDR1 SGHTA, CDR2 FQGTGA. This CDR3 is 14 amino acids long. The V end lost 2 bases, the J end lost 6 bases, and 13 bases lay between the germline ends.

This clone was observed a few times. This chain connects TRBV24-1 to TRBJ1-5, with a weak D call TRBD1 (5 bases). V lost 3 bases to trimming and J lost 2 bases, with 10 bases between them. CDR3 size: 15 residues. CDR1 and CDR2 from the germline V gene are KGHDR and SFDVKD. CDR3 nucleotide sequence: TGTGCCACCAGTGATAATACCAGGGGCAATCAGCCCCAGCATTTT. Its translation: CATSDNTRGNQPQHF.

The chain couples TRBV11-2 to TRBJ2-5; 7 nucleotides line up with TRBD2. The CDR3 loop spans 15 amino acids. CDR1 is SGHAT and CDR2 is FQNNGV in the germline V gene. V trimming: 3 bases; J trimming: 0 bases; junction bases outside the gene matches: 4. The CDR3 loop is CASSFLTSDQETQYF. CDR3 bases: TGTGCCAGCAGCTTTTTAACTAGCGACCAAGAGACCCAGTACTTC.

The chain employs TRBV9 and TRBJ2-1; 16 nucleotides match TRBD2. Trimming at V came to 7 bases and at J to 6 bases, leaving 1 base not matched to a gene. Germline V gene data show CDR1 as SGDLS and CDR2 as YYNGEE. CDR3 length: 14 amino acids. CDR3 nucleotide sequence: TGTGCCAGCGGGACTAGCGGGAGGGCCAATGAGCAGTTCTTC. It specifies CASGTSGRANEQFF. The full variable domain, completed using reference TRBV9 and TRBJ2-1, is DSGVTQTPKHLITATGQRVTLRCSPRSGDLSVYWYQQSLDQGLQFLIQYYNGEERAKGNILERFSAQQFPDLHSELNLSSLELGDSALYFCASGTSGRANEQFFGPGTRLTVL.

This sequence joins TRBV7-9 and TRBJ1-2, with 7 bases aligning to TRBD1. This CDR3 is built from 14 residues. V dropped 4 bases and J dropped 4; count of bases not matched to a gene: 6. From germline, CDR1 is SEHNR and CDR2 FQNEAQ (reference sequence). The CDR3 loop reads CASSYPGQFYGYTF. The DNA of the CDR3 is TGTGCCAGCAGCTATCCGGGACAGTTCTATGGCTACACCTTC. The full variable domain, rest sourced from reference TRBV7-9 and TRBJ1-2, is DTGVSQNPRHKITKRGQNVTFRCDPISEHNRLYWYRQTLGQGPEFLTYFQNEAQLEKSRLLSDRFSAERPKGSFSTLEIQRTEQGDSAMYLCASSYPGQFYGYTFGSGTRLTVV.

The genes are TRBV7-2 and TRBJ2-1; the D is unclear. The CDR3 has 15 residues. Germline CDR1 and CDR2: SGHTA and FQGNSA. The V end was cut by 6 bases, the J end by 2 bases, with 14 bases between. The CDR3 DNA sequence: TGTGCCAGCAGTGTGACCCGAGGCACCTACAATGAGCAGTTCTTC. Protein product: CASSVTRGTYNEQFF. Combining the CDR3 with reference TRBV7-2 and TRBJ2-1 gives the whole variable domain GAGVSQSPSNKVTEKGKDVELRCDPISGHTALYWYRQSLGQGLEFLIYFQGNSAPDKSGLPSDRFSAERTGGSVSTLTIQRTQQEDSAVYLCASSVTRGTYNEQFFGPGTRLTVL.

The genes are TRBV5-4 and TRBJ2-5; 7 positions match TRBD2. The CDR3 has 14 residues. From germline, CDR1 is SGHNT and CDR2 YYREEE (reference sequence). V lost 4 bases to trimming and J lost 2 bases; unmatched junction nucleotides: 5. The CDR3 region has the DNA TGTGCCAGCAGCCCGCTGGGGGGGCAAGAGACCCAGTACTTC. This codes for CASSPLGGQETQYF.

Note on this clone: The same CDR3 arises from other DNA sequences in this sample as well. The gene calls are TRBV7-8 and TRBJ1-6, with TRBD1 identical over 9 bases. Unmatched junction bases numbered 3, after V lost 2 bases and J lost 7 bases. The germline V gene encodes CDR1 SGHVS and CDR2 FQNEAQ. The CDR3 length is 15 residues. The CDR3 loop is CASSLWDRENSPLHF. The CDR3 DNA sequence: TGTGCCAGCAGCTTATGGGACAGGGAAAATTCACCCCTCCACTTT.

In its sample, this clone was seen a few times. The V and J genes are TRBV11-2 and TRBJ2-7; TRBD2 might be the D (7 bases). CDR1 is SGHAT, CDR2 FQNNGV, per germline. V gave up 5 bases and J gave up 4 bases, with 15 bases separating them. The CDR3 contains 14 residues. CDR3: CASSTGGGRYEQYF. The CDR3 DNA sequence: TGTGCCAGCAGCACGGGGGGCGGCCGGTACGAGCAGTACTTC. Drawing the rest from reference TRBV11-2 and TRBJ2-7, the complete variable domain is EAGVAQSPRYKIIEKRQSVAFWCNPISGHATLYWYQQILGQGPKLLIQFQNNGVVDDSQLPKDRFSAERLKGVDSTLKIQPAKLEDSAVYLCASSTGGGRYEQYFGPGTRLTVT.

The rearrangement uses TRBV6-4 and TRBJ2-3; 9 bases fit TRBD2. The CDR3 has 15 residues. Germline V gives CDR1 MRHNA, CDR2 SNTAGT. After removal of 3 bases from V and 3 bases from J, the junction contained 4 bases not matched to a gene. CDR3 DNA: TGTGCCAGCAGTGAGGTAGCGGGAGCGACAGATACGCAGTATTTT. This codes for CASSEVAGATDTQYF.

The chain links TRBV24-1 to TRBJ1-2; no clear D gene. CDR1 is KGHDR, CDR2 SFDVKD, per germline. V dropped 5 bases and J dropped 2 bases, with 14 bases sitting between them. The CDR3 totals 15 residues. This CDR3 is CATSGPEAGNYGYTF. For the CDR3, the DNA is TGTGCCACCAGTGGGCCGGAGGCCGGGAACTATGGCTACACCTTC.

V usage is TRBV5-8 and J usage is TRBJ1-1; D gene uncertain. The CDR3 is 11 residues long. The germline V and J ends were trimmed by 1 base and 6 bases, with 4 bases remaining between them. Germline values: CDR1 SGHTS, CDR2 YDEGEE. This CDR3 reads CASSLTAEAFF. The CDR3 DNA follows: TGTGCCAGCAGCTTGACGGCTGAAGCTTTCTTT. Drawing the rest from reference TRBV5-8 and TRBJ1-1, the complete variable domain is EAGVTQSPTHLIKTRGQQATLRCSPISGHTSVYWYQQALGLGLQFLLWYDEGEERNRGNFPPRFSGRQFPNYSSELNVNALELEDSALYLCASSLTAEAFFGQGTRLTVV.

The chain combines TRBV2 with TRBJ2-3; no clear D gene. This CDR3 has 13 amino acids. The germline V gene encodes CDR1 SNHLY and CDR2 FYNNEI. The V end lost 5 bases, the J end lost 0 bases, and 6 bases lay between the germline ends. Here the CDR3 DNA reads TGTGCCAGCAGTTCAGATAGCACAGATACGCAGTATTTT. Translated: CASSSDSTDTQYF.

This chain uses TRBV2 with TRBJ2-7; 11 nucleotides match TRBD2. CDR1 SNHLY and CDR2 FYNNEI come from the germline V gene. This CDR3 spans 15 amino acids. The trim removed 8 bases at V and 1 base at J, leaving 7 bases unmatched. The CDR3 DNA sequence: TGTGCCAGCCACTTTGGGACTAGCGGTTCCTACGAGCAGTACTTC. Its protein product is CASHFGTSGSYEQYF.

The chain combines TRBV19 with TRBJ1-2; a possible D gene is TRBD1 (6 bases). This CDR3 spans 17 amino acids. Looked up from germline, CDR1 is LNHDA and CDR2 is SQIVND (reference sequence). V gave up 2 bases and J gave up 0 bases, with 16 bases separating them. The CDR3 nucleotides are TGTGCCAGTAGTATACTCCAAAGACAGGCCTCTAACTATGGCTACACCTTC. Protein sequence: CASSILQRQASNYGYTF.

V is TRBV9 and J is TRBJ2-3, with D possibly matching TRBD2 (6 bases). In germline, CDR1 is SGDLS, CDR2 YYNGEE. V lost 4 bases, J lost 0 bases, and 9 bases lay in between. The CDR3 has 14 amino acids. CDR3 protein: CASSTSGSTDTQYF. DNA for the CDR3: TGTGCCAGCAGCACCAGCGGGAGCACAGATACGCAGTATTTT.